This T cell receptor (beta chain) was found in a study of identical twins (dated by TCRdb to about 2016). Broadly, across the study: To test whether fetal clonotypes persist, this study deep-sequenced TCR alpha and beta repertoires from monozygotic twins, from unrelated adults of various ages, and from cord blood. To rule out contamination, replicate twin experiments were performed at different times with different library preparation protocols.

CDR1 LGHNA and CDR2 YNFKEQ are derived from the germline V gene. The CDR3 contains 18 residues, cysteine and phenylalanine counted. Of the read, only the CDR3 DNA is kept; its 54 bases are in frame from base 1. V has 4 bases trimmed and J has 2 bases trimmed; junction bases matching no gene number 5. Only healthy Caucasian donors were included. Three pairs of female monozygotic twins, all aged roughly 18 to 29 years, were included in the twin cohort. Positive isolation kits from Invitrogen were used to isolate CD4+ and CD8+ T cell populations. Findings and caveats that apply to the study as a whole: Because the same donors could not be followed over many years, conclusions were based on cross-sectional statistical analysis. Excess twin sharing in beta out-of-frame sequences was weaker because fewer shared sequences lowered the signal-to-noise ratio. Out-of-frame TCR alpha sharing in monozygotic twins was systematically underestimated by recombination models, whereas sharing between unrelated individuals was in agreement with the recombination models. Invariant T cells such as MAIT and iNKT could partly confound zero-insertion analyses, although diverse VJ usage argued against such confounding for most clonotypes. Compared with coincidental sharing between unrelated individuals, an excess of low generation-probability sequences was observed among out-of-frame TCR alpha sequences shared between twins. Fewer insertions were carried by abundant cord blood beta clonotypes; a weaker similar trend was observed in young adult naive repertoires, while no such trend was observed in memory repertoires.

This clonotype was counted between two and nine times. Its antigen specificity is not known. Per-base qualities were not stored, and no clone one base away is much larger. The library relied on 5' RACE. TCRdb records Illumina HiSeq 2000 as the sequencer. A universal primer binding site was added through template switching, and the final cDNA carried a unique molecular identifier so that TCR cDNA molecules could be counted accurately. Specific primers in the conserved constant-segment region were used to synthesize first-strand cDNA for TCR alpha and beta chains. To control for contamination, every cDNA library was double barcoded, receiving both a SMART-Mk sample barcode and Illumina barcodes. TruSeq adapter sequences and Illumina sample barcodes were added in two successive PCR steps. The TCR alpha and beta cDNA libraries were sequenced on the Illumina HiSeq platform using custom primers. From the authors' description of their analysis: MiGEC was used to process raw reads and extract unique molecular identifiers, and MiXCR was used to find CDR3 positions. Recombination models were inferred per individual with the repgenHMM and IGoR tools using an EM algorithm. The tcR package in R was used for shared clonotype analysis, with sharing normalized by the product of cloneset sizes. To study raw recombination free of thymic and clonal selection effects, out-of-frame nonproductive sequences were analyzed. TCRdb trimmed the raw reads at Q25, called clones with MiXCR and kept productive beta chains. Merged by CDR3 protein, the rows form single entries marked with the most common genes and DNA. The V and J calls and clone size come from TCRdb's table, not from the authors' own analysis. In this sample the table shows a few hundred thousand distinct CDR3 sequences, roughly 9.8% of which occur a single time. Of the sample, roughly 6.8% is held by the ten largest clones.

The same sample was also studied in work on yellow fever vaccine responses in identical twins. As described in the second report: The T cell response to vaccination in identical twins was reported by the authors to appear partly convergent and partly personalized. In the study, vaccine-responding T cell clones were precisely tracked in identical twins.

Recombination linked TRBV4-2 to TRBJ2-2; 15 of the junction bases match TRBD2. The sequence was collected from a woman aged 18-29 years in good health. The sample consisted of CD8+ T cells sorted from blood. The CDR3 amino acid sequence is: CASSLGTSGGLNTGELFF. Read as DNA, the sequence is TGTGCCAGCAGCCTAGGGACTAGCGGGGGGCTCAACACCGGGGAGCTGTTTTTT.